Sequencing of this TCR beta chain was carried out in a study of T cells expressing NK-cell markers. The wider study: Obtained from sorted CD3+CD56+NKG2C+, CD3+CD56+NKG2C- and CD3+CD56-NKG2C+ T cells were the TCR beta repertoires.

TCRdb reprocessed the 5' RACE reads, keeping one entry per CDR3 protein, no DNA. Across approximately 550,000 distinct CDR3 sequences, the top ten clones capture approximately 3.6% of the sample. Germline-derived CDR1 and CDR2 are SGHTA and FQGNSA. CDR3 length equals 15 residues. This receptor was obtained from a man younger than 35 in good health. What was sequenced was blood T cells: a sorted CD56 or NKG2C T cell subset, CD4+ or CD8+ T cells, or bulk PBMC T cells (not recorded which). V usage is TRBV7-2 and J usage is TRBJ2-7; TCRdb's D call of TRBD1 is untestable without DNA. CDR3 amino acids: CASSPGPNPAYEQYF.